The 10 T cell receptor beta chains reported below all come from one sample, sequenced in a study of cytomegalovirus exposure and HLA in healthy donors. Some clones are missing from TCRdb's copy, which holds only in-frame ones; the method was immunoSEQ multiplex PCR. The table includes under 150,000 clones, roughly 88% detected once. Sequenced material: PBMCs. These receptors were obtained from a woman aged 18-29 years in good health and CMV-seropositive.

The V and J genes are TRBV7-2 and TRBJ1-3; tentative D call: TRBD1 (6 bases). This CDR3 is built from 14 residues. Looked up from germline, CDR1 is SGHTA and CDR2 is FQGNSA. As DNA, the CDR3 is TGTGCAATCGGGGGGCTTAACTCTGGAAACACCATATATTTT. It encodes CAIGGLNSGNTIYF.

CDR3 loop: CASSSSGFTGMEGYTF. The CDR3 coding sequence is TGTGCCAGCAGCTCCTCGGGGTTTACAGGGATGGAGGGCTACACCTTC. The chain combines TRBV5-4 with TRBJ1-2; D might be TRBD1 (6 bases). CDR3 length: 16 residues. The V gene's germline CDR1 is SGHNT and CDR2 YYREEE (reference sequence). Trimming removed 3 bases from V and 8 bases from J, with 23 bases in between.

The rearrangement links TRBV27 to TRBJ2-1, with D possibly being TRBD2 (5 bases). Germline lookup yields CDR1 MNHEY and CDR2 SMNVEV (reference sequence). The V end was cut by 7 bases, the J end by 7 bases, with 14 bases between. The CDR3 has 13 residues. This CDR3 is CASTPRARNEQFF. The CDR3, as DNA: TGTGCCAGCACTCCGAGGGCCCGGAATGAGCAGTTCTTC.

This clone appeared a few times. The CDR3 region is CASSPTSNYEQYF. The DNA of the CDR3 is TGTGCCAGCAGCCCGACTAGTAACTACGAGCAGTACTTC. The chain recombines TRBV6-6 with TRBJ2-7; maybe TRBD2 (6 bases). Germline V CDR1 and CDR2: MNHNY, SVGAGI (reference sequence). V was trimmed by 6 bases and J by 3 bases, leaving 12 bases between them. The CDR3 covers 13 residues.

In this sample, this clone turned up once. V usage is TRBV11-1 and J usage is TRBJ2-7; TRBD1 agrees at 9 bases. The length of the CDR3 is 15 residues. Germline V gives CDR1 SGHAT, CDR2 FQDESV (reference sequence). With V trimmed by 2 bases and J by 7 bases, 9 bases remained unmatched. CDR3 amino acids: CASSLIGTGLEEQYF. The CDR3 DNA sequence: TGTGCCAGCAGCTTAATCGGGACAGGGTTGGAAGAGCAGTACTTC.

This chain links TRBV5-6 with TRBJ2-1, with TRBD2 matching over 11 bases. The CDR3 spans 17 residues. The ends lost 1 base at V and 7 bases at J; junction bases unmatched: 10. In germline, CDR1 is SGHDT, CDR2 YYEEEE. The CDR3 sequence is CASSLLAGGLGGNEQFF. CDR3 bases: TGTGCCAGCAGCTTGTTAGCGGGGGGGCTAGGTGGGAATGAGCAGTTCTTC.

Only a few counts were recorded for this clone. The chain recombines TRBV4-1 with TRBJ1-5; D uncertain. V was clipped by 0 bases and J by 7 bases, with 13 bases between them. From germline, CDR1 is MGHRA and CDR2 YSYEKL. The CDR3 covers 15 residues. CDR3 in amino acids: CASSQEGGIGQPQHF. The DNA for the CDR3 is TGCGCCAGCAGCCAAGAGGGAGGAATAGGGCAGCCCCAGCATTTT.

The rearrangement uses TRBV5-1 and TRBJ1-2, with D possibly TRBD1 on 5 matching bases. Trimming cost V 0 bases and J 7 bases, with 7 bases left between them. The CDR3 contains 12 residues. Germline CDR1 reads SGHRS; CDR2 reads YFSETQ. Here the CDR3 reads CASSLDRFGYTF. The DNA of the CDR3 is TGCGCCAGCAGCTTGGACAGGTTTGGCTACACCTTC.

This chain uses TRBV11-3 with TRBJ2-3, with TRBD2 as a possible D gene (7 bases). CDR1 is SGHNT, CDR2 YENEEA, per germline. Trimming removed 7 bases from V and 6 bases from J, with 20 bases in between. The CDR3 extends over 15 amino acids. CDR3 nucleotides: TGTGCCAGCAAACCCGGGGGGCCATCTGGGGATACGCAGTATTTT. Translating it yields CASKPGGPSGDTQYF.

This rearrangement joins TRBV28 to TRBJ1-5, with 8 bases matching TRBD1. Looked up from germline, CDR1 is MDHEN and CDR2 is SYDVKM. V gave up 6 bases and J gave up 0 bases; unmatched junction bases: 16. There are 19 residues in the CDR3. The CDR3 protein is CASRTRQGILAYSNQPQHF. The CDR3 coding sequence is TGTGCCAGCAGGACAAGACAGGGGATACTCGCTTATAGCAATCAGCCCCAGCATTTT.